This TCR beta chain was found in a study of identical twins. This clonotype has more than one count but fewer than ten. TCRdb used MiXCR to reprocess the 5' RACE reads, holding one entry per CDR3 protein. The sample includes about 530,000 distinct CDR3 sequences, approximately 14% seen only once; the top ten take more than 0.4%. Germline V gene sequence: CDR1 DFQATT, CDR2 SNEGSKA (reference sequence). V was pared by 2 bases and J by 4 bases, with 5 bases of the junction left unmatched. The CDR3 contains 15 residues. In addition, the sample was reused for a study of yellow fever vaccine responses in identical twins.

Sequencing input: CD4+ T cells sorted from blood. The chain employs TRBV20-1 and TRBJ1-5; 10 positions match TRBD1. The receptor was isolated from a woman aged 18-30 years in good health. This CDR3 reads CSARSPGQGNQPQHF. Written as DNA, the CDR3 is TGCAGTGCTAGATCGCCGGGACAGGGGAATCAGCCCCAGCATTTT.